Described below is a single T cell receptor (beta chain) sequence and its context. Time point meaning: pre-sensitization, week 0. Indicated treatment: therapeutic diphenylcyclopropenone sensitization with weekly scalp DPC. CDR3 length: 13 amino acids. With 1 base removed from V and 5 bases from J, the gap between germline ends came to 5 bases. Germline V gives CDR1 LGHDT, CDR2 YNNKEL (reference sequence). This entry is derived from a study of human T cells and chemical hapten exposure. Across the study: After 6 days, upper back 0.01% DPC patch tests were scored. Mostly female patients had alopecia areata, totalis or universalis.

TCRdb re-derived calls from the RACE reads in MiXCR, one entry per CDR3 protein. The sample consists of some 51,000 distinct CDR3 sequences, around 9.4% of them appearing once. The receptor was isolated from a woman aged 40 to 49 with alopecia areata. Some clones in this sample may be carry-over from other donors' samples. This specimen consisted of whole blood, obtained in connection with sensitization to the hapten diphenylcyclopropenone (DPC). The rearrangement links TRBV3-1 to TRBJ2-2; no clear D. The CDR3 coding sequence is TGTGCCAGCAGCCAAGGACTGACCGGGGAGCTGTTTTTT. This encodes CASSQGLTGELFF. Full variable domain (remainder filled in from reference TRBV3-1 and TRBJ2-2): DTAVSQTPKYLVTQMGNDKSIKCEQNLGHDTMYWYKQDSKKFLKIMFSYNNKELIINETVPNRFSPKSPDKAHLNLHINSLELGDSAVYFCASSQGLTGELFFGEGSRLTVL.